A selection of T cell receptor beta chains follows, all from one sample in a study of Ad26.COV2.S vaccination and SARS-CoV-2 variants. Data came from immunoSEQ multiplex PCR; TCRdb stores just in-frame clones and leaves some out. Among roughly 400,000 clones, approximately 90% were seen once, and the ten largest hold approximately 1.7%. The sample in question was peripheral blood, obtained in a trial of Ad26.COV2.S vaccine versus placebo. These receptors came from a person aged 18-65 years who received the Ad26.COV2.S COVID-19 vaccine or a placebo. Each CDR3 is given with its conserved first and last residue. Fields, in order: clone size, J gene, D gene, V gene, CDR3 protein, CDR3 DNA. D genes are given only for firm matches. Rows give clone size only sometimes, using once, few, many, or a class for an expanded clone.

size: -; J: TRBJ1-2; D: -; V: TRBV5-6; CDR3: CASSLGYGYTF; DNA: TGTGCCAGCAGCTTGGGTTATGGCTACACCTTC
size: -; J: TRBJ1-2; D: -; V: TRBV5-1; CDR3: CASSLGVWGEGGYTF; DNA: TGCGCCAGCAGCTTGGGGGTGTGGGGAGAAGGTGGCTACACCTTC
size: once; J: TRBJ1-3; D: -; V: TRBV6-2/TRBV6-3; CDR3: CASSSVGRYSGNTIYF; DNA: TGTGCCAGCAGTTCCGTCGGACGGTACTCTGGAAACACCATATATTTT
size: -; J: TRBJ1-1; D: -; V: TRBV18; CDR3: CASSPPAGKNTEAFF; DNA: TGTGCCAGCTCACCACCGGCGGGGAAGAACACTGAAGCTTTCTTT
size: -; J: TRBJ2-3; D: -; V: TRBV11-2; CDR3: CASSSPHRDPSDTQYF; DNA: TGTGCCAGCAGCTCCCCCCACCGGGACCCGTCAGATACGCAGTATTTT
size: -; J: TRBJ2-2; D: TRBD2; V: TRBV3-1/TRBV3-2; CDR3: CASSHGLAYTGELFF; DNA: TGTGCCAGCAGCCACGGACTAGCTTACACCGGGGAGCTGTTTTTT
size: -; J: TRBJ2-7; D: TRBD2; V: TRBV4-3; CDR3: CASSQDKASGSYEQYF; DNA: TGCGCCAGCAGCCAAGATAAGGCTAGCGGATCCTACGAGCAGTACTTC
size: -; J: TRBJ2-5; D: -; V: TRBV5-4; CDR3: CASRRTAEETQYF; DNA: TGTGCCAGCAGACGTACCGCCGAAGAGACCCAGTACTTC
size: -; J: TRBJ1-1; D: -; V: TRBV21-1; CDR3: CASSKVAEAFF; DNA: TGTGCCAGCAGCAAAGTGGCTGAAGCTTTCTTT
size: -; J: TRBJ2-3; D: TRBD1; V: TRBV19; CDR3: CASSIILGQGASTDTQYF; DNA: TGTGCCAGTAGTATAATATTAGGACAGGGGGCTAGTACAGATACGCAGTATTTT
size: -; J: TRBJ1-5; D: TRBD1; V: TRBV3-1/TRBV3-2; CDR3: CASSQDGRGTLAQHF; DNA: TGTGCCAGCAGCCAAGACGGCAGGGGGACCTTGGCCCAGCATTTT
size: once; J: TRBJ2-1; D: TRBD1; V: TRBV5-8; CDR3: CASSPGTGPLNEQFF; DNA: TGTGCCAGCAGCCCCGGGACAGGGCCACTCAATGAGCAGTTCTTC
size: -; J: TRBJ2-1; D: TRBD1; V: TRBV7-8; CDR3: CASSLAGDSSFNEQFF; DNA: TGTGCCAGCAGCTTAGCGGGGGACAGCTCTTTTAATGAGCAGTTCTTC
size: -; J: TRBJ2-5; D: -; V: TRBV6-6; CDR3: CASRVGGTETQYF; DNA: TGTGCCAGCAGGGTCGGAGGGACCGAGACCCAGTACTTC
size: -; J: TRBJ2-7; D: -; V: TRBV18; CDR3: CASSPPASSYEQYF; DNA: TGTGCCAGCTCACCACCGGCCAGTTCCTACGAGCAGTACTTC
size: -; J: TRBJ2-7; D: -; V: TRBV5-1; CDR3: CASSLTGTSSYEQYF; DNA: TGCGCCAGCAGCTTGACCGGGACCAGCTCCTACGAGCAGTACTTC
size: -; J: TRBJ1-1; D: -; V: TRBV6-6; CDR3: CASSYREGGTEAFF; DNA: TGTGCCAGCAGTTACAGGGAAGGGGGCACTGAAGCTTTCTTT
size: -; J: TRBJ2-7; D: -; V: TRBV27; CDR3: CASSPRGEEQYF; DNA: TGTGCCAGCAGTCCCAGGGGAGAAGAGCAGTACTTC
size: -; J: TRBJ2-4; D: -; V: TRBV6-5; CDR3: CASVLSAVNIQYF; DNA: TGTGCCAGCGTGCTTTCGGCTGTAAACATTCAGTACTTC
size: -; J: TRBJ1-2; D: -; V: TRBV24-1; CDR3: CATSDPLYYGYTF; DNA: TGTGCCACCAGTGATCCCCTTTACTATGGCTACACCTTC
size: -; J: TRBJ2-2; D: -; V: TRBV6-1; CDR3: CASSEGLAGELFF; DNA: TGTGCCAGCAGTGAAGGACTAGCCGGGGAGCTGTTTTTT
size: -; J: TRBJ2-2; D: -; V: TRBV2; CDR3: CASRSTSNTGELFF; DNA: TGTGCCAGCAGGTCGACTAGTAACACCGGGGAGCTGTTTTTT
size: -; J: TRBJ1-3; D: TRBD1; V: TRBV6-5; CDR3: CASMEQGGNTIYF; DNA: TGTGCCAGCATGGAACAGGGGGGAAACACCATATATTTT
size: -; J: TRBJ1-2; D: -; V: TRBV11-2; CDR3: CASSASLGNGYTF; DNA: TGTGCCAGCAGCGCGAGTTTGGGGAATGGCTACACCTTC
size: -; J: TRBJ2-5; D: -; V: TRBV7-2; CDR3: CASSSTGETQYF; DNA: TGTGCCAGCAGCTCTACAGGGGAGACCCAGTACTTC
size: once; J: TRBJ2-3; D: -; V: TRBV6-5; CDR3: CASSSWTVPDTQYF; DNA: TGTGCCAGCAGTTCCTGGACAGTCCCCGATACGCAGTATTTT
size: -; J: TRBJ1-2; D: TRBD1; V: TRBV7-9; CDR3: CASSLAGTGTKSYGYTF; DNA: TGTGCCAGCAGCTTAGCCGGGACAGGGACTAAAAGCTATGGCTACACCTTC
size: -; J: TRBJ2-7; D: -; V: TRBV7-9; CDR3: CASSPLGGAYEQYF; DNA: TGTGCCAGCAGTCCCTTGGGTGGTGCCTACGAGCAGTACTTC
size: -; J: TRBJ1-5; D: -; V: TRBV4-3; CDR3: CASSQDYMEAREAQHF; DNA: TGCGCCAGCAGCCAAGATTATATGGAGGCAAGGGAGGCCCAGCATTTT
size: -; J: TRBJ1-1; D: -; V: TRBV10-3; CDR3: CAISDAGGSTEAFF; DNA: TGTGCCATCAGTGATGCGGGAGGGTCCACTGAAGCTTTCTTT
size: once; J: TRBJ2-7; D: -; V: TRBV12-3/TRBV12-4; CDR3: CASSSTRTYEQYF; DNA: TGTGCCAGCAGTTCCACTAGAACCTACGAGCAGTACTTC
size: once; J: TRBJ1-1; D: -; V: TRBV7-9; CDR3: CASSLVAGATEAFF; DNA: TGTGCCAGCAGCTTAGTCGCAGGGGCTACTGAAGCTTTCTTT
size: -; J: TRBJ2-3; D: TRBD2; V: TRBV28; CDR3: CASSQLEGAGSDTQYF; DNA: TGTGCCAGCAGCCAGCTCGAAGGAGCGGGAAGTGATACGCAGTATTTT
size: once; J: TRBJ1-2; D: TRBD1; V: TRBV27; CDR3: CASSPEDRAPNYGYTF; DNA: TGTGCCAGCAGTCCCGAAGACAGGGCTCCCAACTATGGCTACACCTTC
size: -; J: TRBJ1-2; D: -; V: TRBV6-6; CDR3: CASSYSSTLNYGYTF; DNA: TGTGCCAGCAGTTACTCTTCAACCTTAAACTATGGCTACACCTTC
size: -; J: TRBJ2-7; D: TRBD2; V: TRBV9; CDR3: CASSAQWGSGGAGEQYF; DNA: TGTGCCAGCAGCGCCCAGTGGGGGAGCGGGGGGGCCGGCGAGCAGTACTTC
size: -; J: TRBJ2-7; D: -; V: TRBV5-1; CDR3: CASSLESRGYEQYF; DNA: TGCGCCAGCAGCTTGGAAAGCAGGGGTTACGAGCAGTACTTC